This T cell receptor beta chain derives from a study of blood T cell repertoires in COVID-19. Looking at the study overall: Acute and convalescent COVID-19 specimens originated in the United States, Italy and Spain. Nucleic acid was either cDNA or gDNA, and it came from T cells, B-cell-depleted T cells, or PBMCs.

The CDR3 totals 17 residues. The germline gives CDR1 MDHEN, CDR2 SYDVKM. V lost 1 base and J 4 bases, leaving 17 bases between the germline ends. In the original analysis: Reference gene primer amplification gave nucleated cell count estimates. Repertoires were generated with immunoSEQ multiplex PCR, while TCRdb's copy carries only in-frame clones and drops some. The V and J calls and the clone size are those of that table, but D and trimming were determined from the DNA. The table has tens of thousands of clones, 82% seen once. The genes are TRBV28 and TRBJ1-5, with D perhaps TRBD1 (6 bases). Sequencing was performed on peripheral blood. This sequence originates from a woman older than 75 with acute or convalescent COVID-19. The CDR3, as DNA: TGTGCCAGCAGTTTATTTTCGGACAGTCTAGCAAATCAGCCCCAGCATTTT. Protein sequence: CASSLFSDSLANQPQHF. Drawing the rest from reference TRBV28 and TRBJ1-5, the complete variable domain is DVKVTQSSRYLVKRTGEKVFLECVQDMDHENMFWYRQDPGLGLRLIYFSYDVKMKEKGDIPEGYSVSREKKERFSLILESASTNQTSMYLCASSLFSDSLANQPQHFGDGTRLSIL.